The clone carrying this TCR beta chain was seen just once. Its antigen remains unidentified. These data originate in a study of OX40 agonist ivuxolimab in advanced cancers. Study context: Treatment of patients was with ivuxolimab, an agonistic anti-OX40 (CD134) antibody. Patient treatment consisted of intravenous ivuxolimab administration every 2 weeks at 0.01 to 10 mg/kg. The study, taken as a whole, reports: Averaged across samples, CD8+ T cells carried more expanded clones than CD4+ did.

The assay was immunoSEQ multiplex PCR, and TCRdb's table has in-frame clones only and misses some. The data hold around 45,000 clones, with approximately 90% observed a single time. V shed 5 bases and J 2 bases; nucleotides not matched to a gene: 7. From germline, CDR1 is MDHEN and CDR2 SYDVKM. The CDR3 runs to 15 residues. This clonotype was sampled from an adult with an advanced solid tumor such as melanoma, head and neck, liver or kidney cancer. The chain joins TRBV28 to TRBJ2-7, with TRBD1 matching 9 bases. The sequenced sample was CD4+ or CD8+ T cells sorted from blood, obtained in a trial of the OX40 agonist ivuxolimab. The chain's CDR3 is CASSPRDRAPYEQYF. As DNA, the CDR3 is TGTGCCAGCAGTCCCCGGGACAGGGCCCCCTACGAGCAGTACTTC.